This entry concerns a single T cell receptor beta chain. Its antigen is not known. This specimen comes from a study of cytomegalovirus exposure and HLA in healthy donors. Study observations and caveats: HLA-A and HLA-B allele assignments for most subjects were reportedly predicted accurately using TCR beta sequences.

V lost 2 bases to trimming and J lost 5 bases; unmatched junction nucleotides: 4. The CDR3 extends over 15 amino acids. Looked up from germline, CDR1 is SEHNR and CDR2 is FQNEAQ (reference sequence). It was with 60 Vbeta and 13 Jbeta primers that the PCR ran. Some clones are missing from TCRdb's copy, which holds only in-frame ones; the method was immunoSEQ multiplex PCR. Of over 75,000 clones in the sample, approximately 84% were seen once. Unrecorded immune exposures were likely, despite nominal health at sampling. This clonotype was sampled from a woman between 50 and 59 years old in good health and CMV-seronegative. The chain uses TRBV7-9 and TRBJ2-1, with 9 bases fitting TRBD2. Sample: PBMCs. CDR3 amino acids: CASSLLAGEHNEQFF. In DNA, the CDR3 is TGTGCCAGCAGCTTATTAGCGGGGGAACACAATGAGCAGTTCTTC. The whole variable domain, remainder taken from reference TRBV7-9 and TRBJ2-1, is DTGVSQNPRHKITKRGQNVTFRCDPISEHNRLYWYRQTLGQGPEFLTYFQNEAQLEKSRLLSDRFSAERPKGSFSTLEIQRTEQGDSAMYLCASSLLAGEHNEQFFGPGTRLTVL.